The sequence of this T cell receptor beta chain was determined in a study of a mutant IDH1 vaccine in newly diagnosed glioma. Overall study context: Scheduled at week 35, visit V12 preceded visit V13, held at week 47. Study-wide points: Shifts in the top peripheral T cell clonotypes seemed unrelated to pseudoprogression.

V shed 2 bases and J 3 bases; nucleotides not matched to a gene: 2. The CDR3 is made up of 14 amino acids. Germline V gives CDR1 MNHEY, CDR2 SVGAGI. As for this clone: Antigen: not known.

Time point meaning: week 35, safety follow-up. Doses of 300 ug of mutant IDH1 20-mer peptide were given with topical imiquimod. Data came from immunoSEQ multiplex PCR; TCRdb stores just in-frame clones and leaves some out. This sample carries approximately 45,000 clones, about 88% of them seen once, and the ten largest clones take 5.7%. Material: PBMCs, obtained from a glioma patient whose treatment included an IDH1 peptide vaccine. The TCR comes from a woman in her thirties or forties with glioma. This chain joins TRBV6-5 and TRBJ2-3; 7 bases are a match to TRBD1. The CDR3 sequence is CASSYDRETDTQYF. CDR3 bases: TGTGCCAGCAGTTACGACAGGGAAACAGATACGCAGTATTTT.